This T cell receptor (beta chain) was recovered during a study of beta chain features in type 1 diabetes. Germline V gene data show CDR1 as SGHVS and CDR2 as FNYEAQ. CDR3 length equals 11 residues. The ends were cut back, 5 bases at V and 4 bases at J, with 4 bases in the middle. Expressed TCRB transcripts were sequenced, since all the RNA that had been isolated was reverse transcribed. Here immunoSEQ multiplex PCR was the method, and the copy in TCRdb shows in-frame clones only, minus some. The sample contains approximately 470,000 clones, approximately 30% of which appear only once. What was sequenced was naive CD4+ T cells from blood. The sequence was obtained from a young man in good health. The chain carries TRBV7-6 and TRBJ2-3; D is unresolved. CDR3 nucleotide sequence: TGTGCCAGCAGCCCAGCAGATACGCAGTATTTT. As protein: CASSPADTQYF.